The TCR beta chain described here comes from a study of beta chain features in type 1 diabetes. Overall study context: Comparable age, gender and cell yields were observed in patients relative to healthy donors.

This clone has only a few counts. The whole isolated RNA underwent reverse transcription, so sequencing captured expressed TCRB transcripts. Libraries were prepared by immunoSEQ multiplex PCR; TCRdb keeps only in-frame clonotypes and omits some of them. The table records 150,000 or so clones, 7% to 10% of them present only once. The TCR sequence derives from a woman under 30 in good health. Sequenced material: central memory CD4+ T cells from blood.

The DNA of the CDR3 is TGTGCCAGCAGCGTAGGGACTAGCGGGGGGGAGACCCAGTACTTC. Protein sequence: CASSVGTSGGETQYF. The chain joins TRBV9 to TRBJ2-5, with 14 bases fitting TRBD2. The CDR3 has 15 amino acids. The germline V gene has CDR1 SGDLS and CDR2 YYNGEE. The V segment lost 0 bases and the J segment 5 bases; nucleotides outside the gene matches: 0. Full variable domain (missing parts from reference TRBV9 and TRBJ2-5): DSGVTQTPKHLITATGQRVTLRCSPRSGDLSVYWYQQSLDQGLQFLIQYYNGEERAKGNILERFSAQQFPDLHSELNLSSLELGDSALYFCASSVGTSGGETQYFGPGTRLLVL.